This is a list of T cell receptor beta chains from one sample in a study of blood T cell repertoires in COVID-19. The repertoire was sequenced with immunoSEQ multiplex PCR; TCRdb's copy has only in-frame clones and lacks some. The sample records roughly 100,000 clones, 80% to 90% being singletons. Material for sequencing was peripheral blood. The receptors originated from a human donor with COVID-19, enrolled during active disease. The donor label of this sample is uncertain. CDR3s include the opening cysteine and the closing phenylalanine or tryptophan. A D gene is named only where the DNA matches it firmly. Clone sizes are given selectively: once, few, many, or a class where the clone is expanded.

V,D,J,size,CDR3,DNA
TRBV10-2,TRBD1,TRBJ1-3,-,CASRGTGRTGNTIYF,TGCGCCAGCAGGGGGACAGGGAGAACTGGAAACACCATATATTTT
TRBV6-5,-,TRBJ1-1,-,CASSYWGGATSTEAFF,TGTGCCAGCAGTTATTGGGGGGGGGCAACGAGCACTGAAGCTTTCTTT
TRBV19,TRBD2,TRBJ2-7,-,CATLGTSGGSGYEQYF,TGTGCCACCCTGGGGACTAGCGGGGGGTCCGGCTACGAGCAGTACTTC
TRBV18,TRBD1,TRBJ1-2,-,CASSRPFGQGNYGYTF,TGTGCCAGCTCCCGACCTTTTGGACAGGGGAACTATGGCTACACCTTC
TRBV10-2,-,TRBJ1-1,-,CASSGTRNTEAFF,TGCGCCAGCAGTGGGACACGGAACACTGAAGCTTTCTTT
TRBV30,-,TRBJ1-3,-,CAWSPEGGPGNTIYF,TGTGCCTGGAGTCCCGAGGGGGGGCCTGGAAACACCATATATTTT
TRBV6-5,-,TRBJ2-3,-,CASSNTEDTQYF,TGTGCCAGCAGTAATACAGAAGATACGCAGTATTTT
TRBV6-5,-,TRBJ2-5,once,CASSYLRSETQYF,TGTGCCAGCAGTTACCTGAGATCAGAGACCCAGTACTTC
TRBV7-2,-,TRBJ1-6,-,CASSALGGGNSPLHF,TGTGCCAGCAGCGCCTTGGGGGGGGGAAATTCACCCCTCCACTTT
TRBV28,TRBD1,TRBJ1-6,-,CASYGTASNSPLHF,TGTGCCAGTTATGGGACAGCGAGTAATTCACCCCTCCACTTT
TRBV5-5,-,TRBJ2-7,few,CASSTTDPYEQYF,TGTGCCAGCAGCACGACAGATCCCTACGAGCAGTACTTC
TRBV6-5,-,TRBJ2-5,-,CASSYSPGVAETQYF,TGTGCCAGCAGTTACTCCCCCGGGGTGGCAGAGACCCAGTACTTC
TRBV5-1,TRBD2,TRBJ2-1,-,CASSRTSGSHNEQFF,TGCGCCAGCAGCCGGACTAGCGGGAGCCACAATGAGCAGTTCTTC
TRBV19,-,TRBJ1-1,few,CASSTQVNTEAFF,TGTGCCAGTAGTACCCAGGTGAACACTGAAGCTTTCTTT
TRBV5-6,TRBD2,TRBJ2-5,-,CASSLGLAGTQYF,TGTGCCAGCAGCTTGGGACTAGCGGGGACCCAGTACTTC
TRBV6-6,-,TRBJ1-3,-,CASSQPDRLPGNTIYF,TGTGCCAGCAGCCAGCCCGACAGGCTCCCTGGAAACACCATATATTTT
TRBV5-6,-,TRBJ2-2,-,CASSPGNTGELFF,TGTGCCAGCAGCCCAGGGAACACCGGGGAGCTGTTTTTT
TRBV10-3,-,TRBJ1-6,-,CAISGSGGPGNSPLHF,TGTGCCATCAGTGGCTCGGGGGGGCCCGGAAATTCACCCCTCCACTTT
TRBV6-2/TRBV6-3,TRBD1,TRBJ1-1,-,CASSKGQMNTEAFF,TGTGCCAGCAGTAAGGGACAGATGAACACTGAAGCTTTCTTT
TRBV19,-,TRBJ1-1,-,CASSGITGLTEAFF,TGTGCCAGTAGTGGTATTACAGGGCTCACTGAAGCTTTCTTT
TRBV3-1/TRBV3-2,TRBD1,TRBJ2-6,-,CASSPQGVLSGANVLTF,TGTGCCAGCAGCCCACAGGGGGTTCTCTCTGGGGCCAACGTCCTGACTTTC
TRBV12-3/TRBV12-4,-,TRBJ1-2,-,CASSLRQGYGYTF,TGTGCCAGCAGTTTGAGGCAGGGCTATGGCTACACCTTC
TRBV6-5,-,TRBJ1-1,-,CASSKTGNTNTEAFF,TGTGCCAGCAGTAAAACAGGGAACACTAACACTGAAGCTTTCTTT